This T cell receptor (beta chain) was sequenced for a study of blood T cells in healthy people across ages. To note about this clonotype: Its specificity is unknown. One end of the junction does not line up with germline, which may come from a read error.

Study conclusions and caveats: As age increased, TCR beta diversity per million T cells fell in a roughly linear fashion.

Primed by a sample-barcoded 5' primer and a J-beta primer mix, a second PCR proceeded for roughly 7 to 12 cycles. Individual samples furnished no less than 2.5 million CDR3-containing paired-end reads apiece. TCRdb re-called the 5' RACE reads through MiXCR, storing one row per CDR3 protein. The table includes about 500,000 distinct CDR3 sequences, 20% to 30% detected once. Germline values: CDR1 SGHRS, CDR2 YFSETQ. This CDR3 region has 13 residues. These same records also appear under a second study, on T cells of mothers and their children. As that report states: The entire RNA extract went into cDNA synthesis at about 1.5 ug per 15 ul. During the second PCR, the M1S primer introduced sample barcodes along with 2-4 random nucleotides.

Sequencing input: blood. This sequence was found in a boy aged 10-17 years in good health. The chain combines TRBV5-1 with TRBJ2-7, with TRBD1 identical over 9 bases. CDR3 nucleotide sequence: TGTGCCAGCAGTGGGGGACAGGGCTACGAGCAGTACTTC. This translates into CASSGGQGYEQYF.